These 5 T cell receptor beta chains were sequenced from one sample in a study of T cells after yellow fever vaccination. TCRdb recomputed calls from the 5' RACE reads with MiXCR, one row per CDR3 protein. The profile shows approximately 250,000 distinct CDR3 sequences, roughly 4.8% of them singletons. The source was CD4+ T cells sorted from PBMCs, collected on the day of the yellow fever booster vaccination. These TCRs come from a man aged 18 to 30 who received the YFV17D yellow fever vaccine.

V is TRBV4-1 and J is TRBJ1-6, with 9 bases aligning to TRBD1. Trimming took 2 bases from V and 14 from J; bases not matched to a gene: 10. This CDR3 is built from 15 residues. Germline V gene sequence: CDR1 MGHRA, CDR2 YSYEKL. CDR3 bases: TGCGCCAGCAGCCAACCGGGACAGGGCTCCCGAACCCTCCACTTT. Translated: CASSQPGQGSRTLHF.

This clonotype was observed at least ten times. V is TRBV7-2 and J is TRBJ2-3; unclear D gene. CDR3 length: 14 residues. CDR1 is SGHTA, CDR2 FQGNSA, per germline. Trimming removed 5 bases from V and 1 base from J, with 10 bases in between. The DNA of the CDR3 is TGTGCCAGCAGCCGAAATCTTGGCACAGATACGCAGTATTTT. Amino acids: CASSRNLGTDTQYF.

The chain combines TRBV20-1 with TRBJ2-4; D is undetermined. CDR1 DFQATT and CDR2 SNEGSKA come from the germline V gene (reference sequence). This CDR3 comprises 15 residues. Trimming took 3 bases from V and 0 from J, leaving 12 bases between them. The CDR3 region has the DNA TGCAGTGCTAGGGGTCCCAACATAGCCAAAAACATTCAGTACTTC. This translates into CSARGPNIAKNIQYF.

This chain connects TRBV18 to TRBJ2-2, with 7 bases matching TRBD1. Germline V gene sequence: CDR1 KGHSH, CDR2 LQKENI. J gave up 8 bases and V 2 bases, and 8 bases lay outside the gene matches. The CDR3 loop spans 15 amino acids. CDR3 DNA: TGTGCCAGCTCACCATTCGAGGGGGCAGCGGGGGAGCTGTTTTTT. It yields the protein CASSPFEGAAGELFF.

This clonotype was counted many times. The chain joins TRBV5-1 to TRBJ2-2, with TRBD2 matching 7 bases. CDR1 and CDR2 from the germline V gene are SGHRS and YFSETQ. The CDR3 length is 15 residues. Losses at the gene ends were 6 bases for V and 4 bases for J; bases not matched to a gene: 9. CDR3 in DNA: TGCGCCAGCAACGTCGGGGGGACTGGCACCGGGGAGCTGTTTTTT. This codes for CASNVGGTGTGELFF.